This TCR beta chain was profiled in a study of T cells after yellow fever vaccination (dated by TCRdb to the late 2010s). Notes on the research overall: Libraries from fractions with low cell numbers were prepared with the SMART-Seq v4 Ultra Low Input RNA kit. To track T-cell clones before and after primary and booster YFV17D yellow fever vaccination, bulk TCR alpha and beta repertoires were sequenced longitudinally. Two healthy male donors, one aged 18 to 30 and one aged 30 to 40 years, were included in the cohort. Bulk PBMC replicates and cell subsets were isolated from blood drawn at multiple timepoints before and after both primary and secondary immunization. Points the paper makes about the study in general: The study included only a couple of donors, which limits how far the findings can be generalized. A small share of clonotypes occurred in both CD4 and CD8 compartments, likely arising from convergent recombination. Most clones expanded after primary vaccination were re-detected after the booster (96% of CD4 and approximately 88% of CD8), suggesting broad memory maintenance. Because abundant contaminating clonotypes from the bulk population could be contained in FACS-sorted repertoires, computational filtering was required. The secondary T-cell response was weaker than the primary response but faster, peaking on day 5 instead of day 15.

There are many counts of this clonotype. It lacks a known antigen. Within one base of it there is no much larger clone, and no base qualities were kept. Trimming at the junction amounts to 7 bases on V and 5 bases on J, and the germline ends lie 12 bases apart. The germline V gene encodes CDR1 SGHTA and CDR2 FQGNSA. The CDR3 holds 13 amino acids from the cysteine to the phenylalanine. Only the CDR3 region is kept as DNA, spanning 39 bases read in frame from base 1. TCR cDNA was made using 5'RACE template switching, a step that added a universal primer site and unique molecular identifiers. Priming of cDNA synthesis was performed from both the TCR alpha and TCR beta constant segments. Library amplification used two PCR steps, and the second PCR step added sample barcodes and sequencing adapters. Sequencing of libraries was performed on Illumina HiSeq 2500 (2x100 bp) or NovaSeq (2x150 bp). As for how the authors treated the data: Demultiplexing of reads and collapsing into UMI consensus sequences were performed with MIGEC, and V(D)J alignment was carried out with MiXCR. Using edgeR on replicate PBMC samples, clonotypes were called vaccine-responding if FDR was below 0.01 and the log2 fold change was above 5 up to day 15. Each bulk clonotype was labeled CD4 or CD8 based on which sequenced repertoire, CD4 or CD8, contained the clonotype at higher abundance. TCRdb reprocessed the public reads (quality trimming at Q25 with fastp, clone calling with MiXCR) and kept in-frame beta chains. Merged by CDR3 protein, the rows form single entries marked with the most common genes and DNA. The V and J calls were determined by TCRdb, not by the authors. The sample yields around 250,000 distinct CDR3 sequences; 6.9% were counted once. The biggest ten clones account for about 0.9% of the sample.

The sample's treatment or condition, from its label and the paper: live attenuated yellow fever vaccine strain. PBMCs were isolated from peripheral blood using a standard Ficoll-Paque protocol. Dynabeads CD4 and CD8 positive selection kits were used to isolate CD4 and CD8 T-cell fractions. RNA was extracted with TriZol from bulk PBMCs, CD4 and CD8 fractions, and dextramer-positive and dextramer-negative fractions. This TCR derives from a man aged 30 to 45 who received the YFV17D yellow fever vaccine. This specimen was CD4+ T cells sorted from PBMCs, taken 15 days after the yellow fever booster vaccination. Recombination connected TRBV7-2 to TRBJ2-1, with the D gene not clear enough to name. The CDR3 corresponds to CASKGQQHNEQFF. The nucleotide sequence reads TGTGCCAGCAAAGGGCAGCAGCACAATGAGCAGTTCTTC.